The 23 T cell receptor beta chains below all came from one sample that was sequenced in a study of cytomegalovirus exposure and HLA in healthy donors. A multiplex PCR was run with 60 Vbeta primers and 13 Jbeta primers. TCRdb's table, derived via immunoSEQ multiplex PCR, lists solely in-frame clones and lacks some. The sample comprises roughly 150,000 clones, around 70% of which are singletons, and approximately 2.1% rests with the top ten. The material sequenced was PBMCs. These receptors were obtained from a man aged 35-49 years in good health and CMV-seronegative.

The chain links TRBV7-9 to TRBJ2-7; D remains ambiguous. V lost 3 bases to trimming and J lost 0 bases, with 9 bases between them. The length of the CDR3 is 14 residues. Germline-derived CDR1 and CDR2 are SEHNR and FQNEAQ (reference sequence). In DNA, the CDR3 is TGTGCCAGCAGCTTCGGCGGAATCTCCTACGAGCAGTACTTC. Translated, it gives CASSFGGISYEQYF.

This clone was seen a handful of times. The J gene is TRBJ2-5, the V gene TRBV10-3, with 7 nucleotides matching TRBD2. Germline values: CDR1 ENHRY, CDR2 SYGVKD. The CDR3 length is 12 residues. The junction had 3 bases not matched to a gene; V was cut back by 8 bases and J by 3 bases. The CDR3 loop is CAIGLAEETQYF. The CDR3 nucleotides read TGTGCCATCGGGCTAGCGGAAGAGACCCAGTACTTC.

This chain uses TRBV2 with TRBJ2-2; 7 bases match TRBD1. The V gene's germline CDR1 is SNHLY and CDR2 FYNNEI. The ends lost 2 bases at V and 5 bases at J; junction bases unmatched: 5. The CDR3 extends over 15 amino acids. The CDR3 reads CASSERGQRTGELFF. CDR3 coding DNA: TGTGCCAGCAGTGAAAGGGGGCAAAGAACCGGGGAGCTGTTTTTT.

The rearrangement links TRBV7-2 to TRBJ1-5; 9 bases match TRBD1. This CDR3 is built from 15 residues. From germline, CDR1 is SGHTA and CDR2 FQGNSA. The ends lost 8 bases at V and 6 bases at J; junction bases unmatched: 11. As DNA, the CDR3 is TGTGCCAGCTCAACAGGGGGCCTCCCTGGTCAGCCCCAGCATTTT. Amino acids: CASSTGGLPGQPQHF.

This clone was counted a few times. CDR3 sequence: CASSQERGNEQFF. The CDR3 DNA reads TGCGCCAGCAGCCAAGAAAGGGGAAATGAGCAGTTCTTC. This sequence joins TRBV4-1 and TRBJ2-1; D is possibly TRBD1 (5 bases). Germline V gene sequence: CDR1 MGHRA, CDR2 YSYEKL. CDR3 length: 13 residues. Trimming took off 0 bases at V and 7 bases at J, with 7 bases between the two ends.

The rearrangement links TRBV19 to TRBJ2-1, with TRBD1 identical over 10 bases. The CDR3 runs to 13 residues. V dropped 6 bases and J dropped 6; count of bases not matched to a gene: 2. Germline CDR1 LNHDA, CDR2 SQIVND (reference sequence). CDR3 sequence: CASSDRGLNEQFF. DNA of the CDR3: TGTGCCAGTAGCGACAGGGGGCTCAATGAGCAGTTCTTC.

V is TRBV6-5 and J is TRBJ2-3; TRBD2 aligns across 12 bases. J was trimmed by 3 bases and V by 2 bases; bases with no gene match: 0. The CDR3 length is 15 residues. Per the germline V gene, CDR1 is MNHEY and CDR2 is SVGAGI. The chain's CDR3 is CASSYTSGRTDTQYF. Here the CDR3 DNA reads TGTGCCAGCAGTTACACTAGCGGGAGGACAGATACGCAGTATTTT.

V is TRBV2 and J is TRBJ2-1, with 9 bases lining up with TRBD1. V lost 6 bases to trimming and J lost 4 bases; unmatched junction nucleotides: 7. Germline V gene lookup returns CDR1 SNHLY and CDR2 FYNNEI. The CDR3 is made up of 15 amino acids. This chain's CDR3 is CASRADRGIYNEQFF. CDR3 coding DNA: TGTGCCAGCAGAGCAGACAGGGGGATATACAATGAGCAGTTCTTC. Variable domain in full (rest from reference TRBV2 and TRBJ2-1): EPEVTQTPSHQVTQMGQEVILRCVPISNHLYFYWYRQILGQKVEFLVSFYNNEISEKSEIFDDQFSVERPDGSNFTLKIRSTKLEDSAMYFCASRADRGIYNEQFFGPGTRLTVL.

The chain carries TRBV6-6 and TRBJ2-5; 7 bases fit TRBD2. With 6 bases clipped from V and 6 bases from J, the junction kept 7 bases outside the gene matches. The V gene's germline CDR1 is MNHNY and CDR2 SVGAGI (reference sequence). This CDR3 contains 13 residues. The CDR3 nucleotides are TGTGCCAGCAGGGTTTATAGCGGGCAGACCCAGTACTTC. Encoded protein: CASRVYSGQTQYF.

The chain couples TRBV9 to TRBJ2-7, with 13 bases that match TRBD2. This CDR3 spans 16 amino acids. Germline CDR1 and CDR2: SGDLS and YYNGEE. The junction had 2 bases not matched to a gene; V was cut back by 0 bases and J by 2 bases. Here the CDR3 reads CASSVGGLAGAYEQYF. The CDR3 region has the DNA TGTGCCAGCAGCGTAGGCGGACTAGCGGGAGCCTACGAGCAGTACTTC.

The table lists this clone with a count of one. J is TRBJ1-2 and V is TRBV29-1, with 11 positions matching TRBD1. The CDR3 extends over 12 amino acids. Germline-derived CDR1 and CDR2 are SQVTM and ANQGSEA. The CDR3 DNA follows: TGCAGTGGAGGACAGGGGGCGTCTGGCTACACCTTC. Amino acids: CSGGQGASGYTF.

The rearrangement joins TRBV27 to TRBJ1-1, with 7 bases identical to TRBD1. Germline values: CDR1 MNHEY, CDR2 SMNVEV (reference sequence). Trimming at V came to 6 bases and at J to 4 bases, leaving 8 bases not matched to a gene. The CDR3 loop spans 14 amino acids. DNA for the CDR3: TGTGCCAGCAGCTATCAGGGGGGCATCACTGAAGCTTTCTTT. This translates into CASSYQGGITEAFF.

The chain has TRBV4-1 and TRBJ1-2; TRBD1 aligns across 8 bases. Germline CDR1 is MGHRA and CDR2 is YSYEKL. Losses at the gene ends were 2 bases for V and 8 bases for J; bases not matched to a gene: 10. This CDR3 is 15 amino acids long. In DNA form, the CDR3 reads TGCGCCAGCAGCCAATTTCCTGGGACAGGTGGAGGCTACACCTTC. Amino acids: CASSQFPGTGGGYTF.

The CDR3 protein is CASSLGTGYEQYF. The CDR3 bases are TGTGCCAGCAGCTTGGGCACAGGGTACGAGCAGTACTTC. This chain joins TRBV5-4 and TRBJ2-7; D might be TRBD1 (6 bases). Germline V gene sequence: CDR1 SGHNT, CDR2 YYREEE (reference sequence). Trimming removed 0 bases at V and 4 bases at J, with 8 bases between. This CDR3 comprises 13 residues.

The table lists this clone with a count of one. The V gene is TRBV7-8, the J gene TRBJ1-1; the match to TRBD1 covers 9 bases. This CDR3 spans 14 amino acids. V lost 8 bases and J lost 3; bases outside the gene matches: 7. Germline-derived CDR1 and CDR2 are SGHVS and FQNEAQ. In nucleotides, the CDR3 is TGTGCCAGCGGATACAGGGGGCGCGACACTGAAGCTTTCTTT. Translating it yields CASGYRGRDTEAFF.

Of note for this clone: Compared with germline, one end of the junction differs, possibly owing to a read error. The chain links TRBV5-4 to TRBJ1-5; TRBD1 aligns across 8 bases. CDR3 size: 15 residues. Germline CDR1 is SGHNT and CDR2 is YYREEE (reference sequence). CDR3 sequence: CASSDGQGRNQPQNF. CDR3 coding DNA: TGTGCCAGCAGCGACGGACAGGGCAGGAATCAGCCCCAGAATTTT. The variable domain in full, completed from reference TRBV5-4 and TRBJ1-5, reads ETGVTQSPTHLIKTRGQQVTLRCSSQSGHNTVSWYQQALGQGPQFIFQYYREEENGRGNFPPRFSGLQFPNYSSELNVNALELDDSALYLCASSDGQGRNQPQNFGDGTRLSIL.

The CDR3 sequence: CASSLAGGGGTDTQYF. CDR3 nucleotide sequence: TGCGCCAGCAGCTTGGCGGGGGGTGGTGGCACAGATACGCAGTATTTT. The chain uses TRBV5-1 and TRBJ2-3; 7 bases fit TRBD2. J gave up 1 base and V 0 bases, and 5 bases lay outside the gene matches. Germline V lookup: CDR1 SGHRS, CDR2 YFSETQ. This CDR3 spans 16 amino acids. Combining the CDR3 with reference TRBV5-1 and TRBJ2-3 gives the whole variable domain KAGVTQTPRYLIKTRGQQVTLSCSPISGHRSVSWYQQTPGQGLQFLFEYFSETQRNKGNFPGRFSGRQFSNSRSEMNVSTLELGDSALYLCASSLAGGGGTDTQYFGPGTRLTVL.

The genes are TRBV4-3 and TRBJ2-7; D not resolved. The V and J ends lost 0 bases and 4 bases respectively, with 13 bases between them. The germline V gene encodes CDR1 LGHNA and CDR2 YSLEER. This CDR3 contains 15 residues. CDR3 nucleotide sequence: TGCGCCAGCAGCCAAGATCTGGGCAGACAATACGAGCAGTACTTC. Protein: CASSQDLGRQYEQYF.

The chain has TRBV5-1 and TRBJ1-2, with D unclear. The V end lost 5 bases, the J end lost 1 base, and 6 bases lay between the germline ends. This CDR3 spans 12 amino acids. CDR1 is SGHRS and CDR2 is YFSETQ in the germline V gene. In DNA form, the CDR3 reads TGCGCCAGCAGGTCCATTAACTATGGCTACACCTTC. Its translation: CASRSINYGYTF.

This clone showed up just a few times. J is TRBJ2-1 and V is TRBV15; possible D gene TRBD2, 6 bases. Germline CDR1 LNHNV, CDR2 YYDKDF (reference sequence). The CDR3 consists of 16 residues. Deletions cut 1 base from V and 8 bases from J, with 18 bases between. CDR3 bases: TGTGCCACCAGCAGAGGGGTCTTCGGGGGTCGGGATGAGCAGTTCTTC. Its protein product is CATSRGVFGGRDEQFF.

The rearrangement joins TRBV9 to TRBJ2-1; TRBD2 is a possible D gene (5 bases). Looked up from germline, CDR1 is SGDLS and CDR2 is YYNGEE. Trimming pared 3 bases from V and 0 bases from J, leaving 10 bases between. The CDR3 spans 15 residues. CDR3 amino acids: CASSALGISYNEQFF. CDR3 sequence (DNA): TGTGCCAGCAGCGCCCTCGGGATCTCCTACAATGAGCAGTTCTTC. Full variable domain (remainder filled in from reference TRBV9 and TRBJ2-1): DSGVTQTPKHLITATGQRVTLRCSPRSGDLSVYWYQQSLDQGLQFLIQYYNGEERAKGNILERFSAQQFPDLHSELNLSSLELGDSALYFCASSALGISYNEQFFGPGTRLTVL.

The count of this clone is one. The J gene is TRBJ2-7, the V gene TRBV5-1; tentatively, D is TRBD1 (6 bases). Trimming pared 2 bases from V and 0 bases from J, leaving 18 bases between. CDR3 size: 17 residues. In germline, CDR1 is SGHRS, CDR2 YFSETQ. The CDR3 here is CASSFGPPGTSSYEQYF. The CDR3 region has the DNA TGCGCCAGCAGCTTTGGCCCACCCGGGACATCCTCCTACGAGCAGTACTTC.

This chain links TRBV4-1 with TRBJ1-6; 9 nucleotides match TRBD1. CDR3 length equals 16 residues. With 4 bases clipped from V and 9 bases from J, the junction kept 10 bases outside the gene matches. Germline V gives CDR1 MGHRA, CDR2 YSYEKL. The chain's CDR3 is CASSPSGQGGGSPLHF. CDR3 DNA: TGCGCCAGCAGCCCGTCGGGACAGGGAGGCGGTTCACCCCTCCACTTT.